The 2 T cell receptor beta chains below all came from one sample that was sequenced in a study of T cell responses to AZD1222 COVID-19 vaccine. Assay: immunoSEQ multiplex PCR; the TCRdb copy retains only in-frame clones and omits some. The table records roughly 200,000 clones, roughly 90% of them present only once. The sequencing used peripheral blood, collected 28 days after the second AZD1222 dose. These receptors were collected from an adult who received the AZD1222 COVID-19 vaccine.

The chain has TRBV3-1 (or the pseudogene TRBV3-2) and TRBJ1-3; D is uncertain. Trimming removed 5 bases from V and 1 base from J, with 3 bases in between. The CDR3 length is 12 residues. CDR1 is LGHDT, CDR2 YNNKEL, per germline (reference sequence). The CDR3 protein is CASSNSGNTIYF. DNA of the CDR3: TGTGCCAGCAGCAATTCTGGAAACACCATATATTTT.

The chain links TRBV30 to TRBJ1-6, with D unresolved. From germline, CDR1 is GTSNPN and CDR2 SVGIG (reference sequence). Trimming removed 7 bases from V and 8 bases from J, with 18 bases in between. The CDR3 covers 14 residues. CDR3 in DNA: TGTGCCTTAACCTATCTTGGCGGCCATTCACCCCTCCACTTT. This gives the protein CALTYLGGHSPLHF.